Listed below are T cell receptor beta chains from one sample, sequenced in a study of OX40 agonist ivuxolimab in advanced cancers. Produced via immunoSEQ multiplex PCR; TCRdb's table is partial and in-frame only. This sample has about 79,000 clones, with 80% to 95% found just once. The sequencing here drew on CD4+ or CD8+ T cells sorted from blood, taken in a trial of the OX40 agonist ivuxolimab. The receptors come from an adult with an advanced solid tumor such as melanoma, head and neck, liver or kidney cancer. The CDR3 runs from the conserved cysteine through the conserved F or W. A D gene is named only where the DNA matches it firmly. A clone size is listed for some rows: how often the clone was seen (once, few, many), or a class if it is expanded.

j_call,d_call,v_call,cdr3_length,clone_size,cdr3_aa,cdr3_nt
TRBJ1-1,NA,TRBV9,16,NA,CASSALSPGRAMGAFF,TGTGCCAGCAGCGCACTCTCACCGGGCCGGGCGATGGGGGCTTTCTTT
TRBJ1-2,NA,TRBV5-6,14,NA,CASSPEGTGYGYTF,TGTGCCAGCAGCCCCGAGGGGACCGGCTATGGCTACACCTTC
TRBJ1-2,NA,TRBV25-1,14,NA,CASRGGGLSYGYTF,TGTGCCAGCAGGGGAGGGGGGCTATCGTATGGCTACACCTTC
TRBJ1-4,NA,TRBV14,11,NA,CASSQGVKLFF,TGTGCCAGCAGCCAAGGTGTGAAACTGTTTTTT
TRBJ1-1,NA,TRBV2,13,NA,CASRRGLWTEAFF,TGTGCCAGCAGGCGGGGCCTGTGGACTGAAGCTTTCTTT
TRBJ1-2,NA,TRBV9,15,NA,CASSVDQAQNYGYTF,TGTGCCAGCAGCGTAGATCAGGCTCAAAACTATGGCTACACCTTC
TRBJ1-3,NA,TRBV15,16,NA,CATSRAYGTSGNTIYF,TGTGCCACCAGCAGAGCTTACGGAACCTCTGGAAACACCATATATTTT
TRBJ2-3,TRBD2,TRBV10-2,17,once,CASTRGLAGGNTDTQYF,TGCGCCAGCACCCGGGGGCTAGCGGGGGGTAACACAGATACGCAGTATTTT
TRBJ2-1,NA,TRBV5-1,15,NA,CASSPVRGTYNEQFF,TGCGCCAGCAGCCCCGTCCGGGGGACCTACAATGAGCAGTTCTTC
TRBJ2-5,NA,TRBV19,15,NA,CASSITGHSQETQYF,TGTGCCAGTAGTATAACGGGACATTCTCAAGAGACCCAGTACTTC
TRBJ1-2,NA,TRBV30,15,once,CAWSKGMSSPRGYTF,TGTGCCTGGAGTAAGGGGATGAGTTCCCCACGGGGCTACACCTTC
TRBJ1-2,NA,TRBV20-1,11,NA,CSAREGRQGGF,TGCAGTGCTAGGGAAGGGAGGCAGGGAGGCTTC
TRBJ1-2,TRBD1,TRBV5-4,15,NA,CASSSWDSGTYGYTF,TGTGCCAGCAGCTCTTGGGACAGCGGTACCTATGGCTACACCTTC
TRBJ1-1,NA,TRBV6-6,13,once,CASSYYSGTEAFF,TGTGCCAGCAGTTATTACTCCGGGACAGAAGCTTTCTTT
TRBJ2-4,TRBD1,TRBV7-9,16,NA,CASSPGTGGTKNIQYF,TGTGCCAGCAGCCCCGGGACAGGGGGCACCAAAAACATTCAGTACTTC
TRBJ1-4,NA,TRBV6-5,16,NA,CASSYRGQSANEKLFF,TGTGCCAGCAGTTATCGTGGACAGTCTGCTAATGAAAAACTGTTTTTT